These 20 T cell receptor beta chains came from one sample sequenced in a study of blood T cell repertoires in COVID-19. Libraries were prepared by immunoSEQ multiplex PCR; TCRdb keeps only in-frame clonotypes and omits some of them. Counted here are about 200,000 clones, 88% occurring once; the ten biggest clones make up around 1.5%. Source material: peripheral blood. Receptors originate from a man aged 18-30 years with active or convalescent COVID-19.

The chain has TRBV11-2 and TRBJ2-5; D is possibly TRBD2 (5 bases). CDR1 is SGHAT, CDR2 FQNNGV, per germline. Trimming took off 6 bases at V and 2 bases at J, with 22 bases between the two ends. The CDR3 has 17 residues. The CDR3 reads CASRRLLPPSQQETQYF. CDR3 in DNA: TGTGCCAGCAGACGGCTCCTCCCACCTAGCCAACAAGAGACCCAGTACTTC.

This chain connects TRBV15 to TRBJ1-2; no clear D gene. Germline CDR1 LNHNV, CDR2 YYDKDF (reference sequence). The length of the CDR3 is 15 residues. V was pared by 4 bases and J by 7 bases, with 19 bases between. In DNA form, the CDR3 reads TGTGCCACCAGCACCTATAGCGGCCAAGGAGGTGGCTACACCTTC. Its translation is CATSTYSGQGGGYTF.

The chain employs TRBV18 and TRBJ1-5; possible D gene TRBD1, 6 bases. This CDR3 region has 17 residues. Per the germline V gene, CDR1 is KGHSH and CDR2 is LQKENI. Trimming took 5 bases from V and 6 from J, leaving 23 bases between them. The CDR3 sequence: CASSSNGLLTGTQPQHF. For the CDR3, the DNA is TGTGCCAGCTCATCTAACGGTCTCTTAACAGGGACTCAGCCCCAGCATTTT. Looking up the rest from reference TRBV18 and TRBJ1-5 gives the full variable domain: NAGVMQNPRHLVRRRGQEARLRCSPMKGHSHVYWYRQLPEEGLKFMVYLQKENIIDESGMPKERFSAEFPKEGPSILRIQQVVRGDSAAYFCASSSNGLLTGTQPQHFGDGTRLSIL.

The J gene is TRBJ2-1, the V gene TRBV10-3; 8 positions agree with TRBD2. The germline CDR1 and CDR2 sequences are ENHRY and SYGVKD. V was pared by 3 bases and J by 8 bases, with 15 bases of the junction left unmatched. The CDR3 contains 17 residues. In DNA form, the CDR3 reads TGTGCCATCAGTGAACGGGAGGGCCTAGGGCTCGGCGATGAGCAGTTCTTC. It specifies CAISEREGLGLGDEQFF.

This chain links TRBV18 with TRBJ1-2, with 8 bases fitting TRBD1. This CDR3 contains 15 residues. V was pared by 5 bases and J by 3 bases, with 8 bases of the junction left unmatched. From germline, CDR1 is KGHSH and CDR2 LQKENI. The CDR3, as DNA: TGTGCCAGCTCAGAGACAGGGGCCCTTGACTATGGCTACACCTTC. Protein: CASSETGALDYGYTF.

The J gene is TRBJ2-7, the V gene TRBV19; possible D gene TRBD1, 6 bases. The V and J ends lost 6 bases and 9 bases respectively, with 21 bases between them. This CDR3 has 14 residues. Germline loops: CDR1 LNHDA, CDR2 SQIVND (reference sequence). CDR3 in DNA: TGTGCCAGTAGCCATCAGGGGTGGGCCAATGTGCAGTACTTC. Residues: CASSHQGWANVQYF.

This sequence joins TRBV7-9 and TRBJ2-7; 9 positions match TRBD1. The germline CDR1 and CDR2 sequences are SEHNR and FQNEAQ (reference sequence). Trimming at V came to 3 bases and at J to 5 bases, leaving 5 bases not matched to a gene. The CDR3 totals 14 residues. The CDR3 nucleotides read TGTGCCAGCAGCTTGAGGGACAGGGAAAACGAGCAGTACTTC. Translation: CASSLRDRENEQYF.

The CDR3 DNA reads as TGTGCCAGCAGTTTGGCATTTTTGGATACGCAGTATTTT. Residues: CASSLAFLDTQYF. The J gene is TRBJ2-3, the V gene TRBV6-2 or TRBV6-3; D gene ambiguous. Germline assignment: CDR1 MNHEY and CDR2 SVGEGT. V was clipped by 4 bases and J by 6 bases, with 11 bases between them. This CDR3 comprises 13 residues.

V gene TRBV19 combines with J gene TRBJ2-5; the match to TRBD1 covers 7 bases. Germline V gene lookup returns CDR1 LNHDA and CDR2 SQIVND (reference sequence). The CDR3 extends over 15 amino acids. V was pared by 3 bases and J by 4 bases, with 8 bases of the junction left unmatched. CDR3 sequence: CASSIRTGFAETQYF. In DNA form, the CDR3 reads TGTGCCAGTAGTATCAGGACAGGTTTTGCAGAGACCCAGTACTTC.

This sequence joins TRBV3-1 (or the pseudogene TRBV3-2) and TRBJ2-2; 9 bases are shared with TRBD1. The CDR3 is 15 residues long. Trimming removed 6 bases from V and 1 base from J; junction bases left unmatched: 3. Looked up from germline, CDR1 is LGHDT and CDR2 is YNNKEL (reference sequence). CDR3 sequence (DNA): TGTGCCAGCAGGAGACAGGGGGAGAACACCGGGGAGCTGTTTTTT. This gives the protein CASRRQGENTGELFF.

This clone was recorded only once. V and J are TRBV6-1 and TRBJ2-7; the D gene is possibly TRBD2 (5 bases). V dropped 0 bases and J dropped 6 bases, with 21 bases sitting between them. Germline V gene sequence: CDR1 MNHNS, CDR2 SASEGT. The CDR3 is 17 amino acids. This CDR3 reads CASSEANQSSRHSEQYF. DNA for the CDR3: TGTGCCAGCAGTGAAGCGAACCAGTCTAGCCGACACAGCGAGCAGTACTTC.

In nucleotides, the CDR3 is TGTGCCAGCAGCCAAGACGGGCAGGGCACTGAAGCTTTCTTT. As protein: CASSQDGQGTEAFF. The chain has TRBV3-1 (or the pseudogene TRBV3-2) and TRBJ1-1; D might be TRBD1 (5 bases). This CDR3 spans 14 amino acids. Trimming took off 0 bases at V and 4 bases at J, with 9 bases between the two ends. CDR1 and CDR2 (germline): LGHDT, YNNKEL (reference sequence).

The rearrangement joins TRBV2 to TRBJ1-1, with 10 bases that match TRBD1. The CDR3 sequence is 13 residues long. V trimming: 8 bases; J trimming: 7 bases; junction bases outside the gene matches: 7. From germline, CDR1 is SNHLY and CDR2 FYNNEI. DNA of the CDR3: TGTGCCAGCGACAGGGGGCGCGAACTTGAAGCTTTCTTT. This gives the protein CASDRGRELEAFF.

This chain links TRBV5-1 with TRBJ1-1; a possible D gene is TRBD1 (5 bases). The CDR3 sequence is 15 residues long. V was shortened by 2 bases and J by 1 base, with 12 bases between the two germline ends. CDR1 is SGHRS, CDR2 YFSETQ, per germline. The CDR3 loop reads CASSFQSTGNTEAFF. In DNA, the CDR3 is TGCGCCAGCAGCTTTCAATCTACAGGGAACACTGAAGCTTTCTTT. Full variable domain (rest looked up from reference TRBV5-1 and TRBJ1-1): KAGVTQTPRYLIKTRGQQVTLSCSPISGHRSVSWYQQTPGQGLQFLFEYFSETQRNKGNFPGRFSGRQFSNSRSEMNVSTLELGDSALYLCASSFQSTGNTEAFFGQGTRLTVV.

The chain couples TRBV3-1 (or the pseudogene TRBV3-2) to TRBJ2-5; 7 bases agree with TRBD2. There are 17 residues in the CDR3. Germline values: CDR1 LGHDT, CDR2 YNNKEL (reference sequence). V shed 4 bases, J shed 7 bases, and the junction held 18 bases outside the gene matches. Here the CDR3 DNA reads TGTGCCAGCAGCCCCCTAGCGGTTGTCCAAGACGGGGGGACCCAGTACTTC. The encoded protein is CASSPLAVVQDGGTQYF.

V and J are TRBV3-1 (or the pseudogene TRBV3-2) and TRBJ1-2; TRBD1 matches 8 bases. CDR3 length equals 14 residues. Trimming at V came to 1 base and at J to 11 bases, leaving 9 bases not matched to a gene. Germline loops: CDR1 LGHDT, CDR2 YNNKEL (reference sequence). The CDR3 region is CASSQAGQVLGYTF. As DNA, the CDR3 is TGTGCCAGCAGCCAAGCGGGACAGGTGTTGGGGTACACCTTC.

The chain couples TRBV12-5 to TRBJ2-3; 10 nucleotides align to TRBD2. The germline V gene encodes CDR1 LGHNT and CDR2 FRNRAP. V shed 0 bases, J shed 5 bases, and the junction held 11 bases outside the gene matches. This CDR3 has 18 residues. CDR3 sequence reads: CASGLVVPSGGAIDTQYF. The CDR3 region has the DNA TGTGCTAGTGGTTTGGTAGTTCCCAGCGGGGGGGCCATAGATACGCAGTATTTT.

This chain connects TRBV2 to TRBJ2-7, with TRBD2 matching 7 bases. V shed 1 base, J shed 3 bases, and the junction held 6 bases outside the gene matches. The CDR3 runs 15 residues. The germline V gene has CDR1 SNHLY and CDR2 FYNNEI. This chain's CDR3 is CASSEVSSGIYEQYF. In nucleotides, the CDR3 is TGTGCCAGCAGTGAAGTCTCTAGCGGAATCTACGAGCAGTACTTC.

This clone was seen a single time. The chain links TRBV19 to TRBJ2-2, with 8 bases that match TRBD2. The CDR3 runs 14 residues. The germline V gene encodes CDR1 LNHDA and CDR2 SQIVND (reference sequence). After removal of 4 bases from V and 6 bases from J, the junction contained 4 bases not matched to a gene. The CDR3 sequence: CASSTDGGAGELFF. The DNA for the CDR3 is TGTGCCAGTAGTACAGACGGGGGGGCCGGGGAGCTGTTTTTT.

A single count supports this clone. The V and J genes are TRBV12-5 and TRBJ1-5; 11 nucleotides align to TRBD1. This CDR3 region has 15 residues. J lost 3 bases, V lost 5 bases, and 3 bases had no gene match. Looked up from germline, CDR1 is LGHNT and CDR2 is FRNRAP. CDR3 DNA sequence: TGTGCTAGTGGTGGACAGGGGGCCATCAATCAGCCCCAGCATTTT. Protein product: CASGGQGAINQPQHF. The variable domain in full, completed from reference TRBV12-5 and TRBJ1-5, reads DARVTQTPRHKVTEMGQEVTMRCQPILGHNTVFWYRQTMMQGLELLAYFRNRAPLDDSGMPKDRFSAEMPDATLATLKIQPSEPRDSAVYFCASGGQGAINQPQHFGDGTRLSIL.